Presented here are 7 T cell receptor beta chains from one specimen sequenced in a study of T cell responses to AZD1222 COVID-19 vaccine. The method was immunoSEQ multiplex PCR; TCRdb's version includes in-frame clones alone and lacks a portion of them. The table has under 70,000 clones, 60% to 80% seen once. The specimen was peripheral blood, collected 28 days after the second AZD1222 dose. These receptors were taken from an adult who received the AZD1222 COVID-19 vaccine.

The V call is TRBV14, the J call TRBJ1-2; D gene unclear. Germline lookup yields CDR1 SGHDN and CDR2 FVKESK. There are 15 residues in the CDR3. Trimming pared 1 base from V and 3 bases from J, leaving 12 bases between. The CDR3 loop is CASSQVDKLDYGYTF. The CDR3 DNA is TGTGCCAGCAGCCAAGTAGACAAGCTGGACTATGGCTACACCTTC. The whole variable domain, filled in from reference TRBV14 and TRBJ1-2, reads EAGVTQFPSHSVIEKGQTVTLRCDPISGHDNLYWYRRVMGKEIKFLLHFVKESKQDESGMPNNRFLAERTGGTYSTLKVQPAELEDSGVYFCASSQVDKLDYGYTFGSGTRLTVV.

This sequence joins TRBV20-1 and TRBJ2-7; D gene unclear. Germline V lookup: CDR1 DFQATT, CDR2 SNEGSKA (reference sequence). The CDR3 is made up of 11 amino acids. Trimming took 0 bases from V and 4 from J, leaving 4 bases between them. CDR3 in amino acids: CSARDVYEQYF. For the CDR3, the DNA is TGCAGTGCTAGAGACGTATACGAGCAGTACTTC.

V usage is TRBV6-5 and J usage is TRBJ2-7, with D possibly being TRBD1 (5 bases). Germline CDR1 and CDR2: MNHEY and SVGAGI. The V end was cut by 2 bases, the J end by 0 bases, with 8 bases between. The CDR3 runs to 14 residues. This chain's CDR3 is CASSYLDSSYEQYF. For the CDR3, the DNA is TGTGCCAGCAGTTACCTCGACAGCTCCTACGAGCAGTACTTC.

The CDR3 DNA sequence: TGTGCCAGCAGTTACGTGGGAGGGGGCACCGGGGAGCTGTTTTTT. Its protein is CASSYVGGGTGELFF. This chain connects TRBV6-5 to TRBJ2-2, with D possibly being TRBD2 (7 bases). The V and J ends lost 2 bases and 4 bases respectively, with 11 bases between them. This CDR3 region has 15 residues. Germline loops: CDR1 MNHEY, CDR2 SVGAGI.

The V gene is TRBV25-1, the J gene TRBJ1-1; weak D call: TRBD1 (5 bases). V lost 7 bases and J lost 5, with 14 bases in between. CDR1 and CDR2 from the germline V gene are MGHDK and SYGVNS. The CDR3 totals 13 residues. CDR3: CASTRGGGTEAFF. CDR3 bases: TGTGCCAGCACCCGGGGGGGTGGGACTGAAGCTTTCTTT.

The J gene is TRBJ2-1, the V gene TRBV28; TRBD2 agrees at 10 bases. Germline V gene sequence: CDR1 MDHEN, CDR2 SYDVKM. Trimming removed 3 bases from V and 7 bases from J; junction bases left unmatched: 18. The CDR3 length is 19 residues. The CDR3 sequence is CASSFPLSLAGRPQNEQFF. The CDR3 DNA follows: TGTGCCAGCAGTTTCCCCCTCTCACTAGCGGGGAGGCCCCAAAATGAGCAGTTCTTC. Full variable domain (rest looked up from reference TRBV28 and TRBJ2-1): DVKVTQSSRYLVKRTGEKVFLECVQDMDHENMFWYRQDPGLGLRLIYFSYDVKMKEKGDIPEGYSVSREKKERFSLILESASTNQTSMYLCASSFPLSLAGRPQNEQFFGPGTRLTVL.

This clone was observed once. This chain uses TRBV7-6 with TRBJ1-1, with 8 nucleotides matching TRBD1. Germline V gene lookup returns CDR1 SGHVS and CDR2 FNYEAQ. The J segment lost 2 bases and the V segment lost 3 bases, leaving 5 bases of the junction unmatched. There are 15 residues in the CDR3. Here the CDR3 reads CASSFTGQGNTEAFF. DNA for the CDR3: TGTGCCAGCAGCTTTACCGGACAGGGAAACACTGAAGCTTTCTTT.